Each of the 28 T cell receptor beta chains below was sequenced from the same sample in a study of identical twins. Each CDR3 protein gets one entry after TCRdb re-called the 5' RACE reads with MiXCR. The sample carries hundreds of thousands of distinct CDR3 sequences, around 8.6% recorded once. The sample was also linked to a second study, of yellow fever vaccine responses in identical twins.

Sequencing was carried out using PBMCs. The receptor source for this set is a woman between 18 and 30 years old in good health.

The rearrangement links TRBV11-1 to TRBJ2-3; 11 nucleotides line up with TRBD2. V gave up 6 bases and J gave up 10 bases; unmatched junction bases: 21. The CDR3 length is 18 residues. From germline, CDR1 is SGHAT and CDR2 FQDESV (reference sequence). CDR3: CASSGETTSGGPSFAQYF. The CDR3 DNA reads as TGTGCCAGCAGTGGAGAAACCACTAGCGGGGGTCCTTCGTTCGCGCAGTATTTT.

Many counts were recorded for this clonotype. This chain joins TRBV15 and TRBJ2-7; 11 nucleotides align to TRBD1. This CDR3 has 15 residues. The V gene end was trimmed by 11 bases and the J gene end by 6 bases; junction bases not matched to a gene: 15. In germline, CDR1 is LNHNV, CDR2 YYDKDF (reference sequence). In DNA form, the CDR3 reads TGTGCCGCTCTCGAAGCTGGGACAGGGGGTACCGAGCAGTACTTC. This codes for CAALEAGTGGTEQYF.

This clonotype was observed many times. One junction end does not reproduce the germline sequence, and a read error may be involved. The chain employs TRBV7-7 and TRBJ2-1, with 8 bases fitting TRBD1. The CDR3 is made up of 16 amino acids. Germline loops: CDR1 SSHAT, CDR2 FNYEAQ (reference sequence). The CDR3 here is CASSLIPGQGYNEQFF. The CDR3 bases are TGTGCTAGCAGCTTAATCCCCGGACAGGGCTACAATGAGCAGTTCTTC.

The rearrangement links TRBV5-1 to TRBJ2-3; the D is unclear. The CDR3 covers 13 residues. Between the trimmed V and J ends, which lost 0 bases and 6 bases, there was a span of 8 bases. CDR1 is SGHRS, CDR2 YFSETQ, per germline. The CDR3 nucleotides read TGCGCCAGCAGCTTGGAGATCGTGGATACGCAGTATTTT. This translates into CASSLEIVDTQYF.

Ten or more counts support this clonotype. The chain is built from TRBV6-5 and TRBJ2-2; D is undetermined. This CDR3 is built from 15 residues. V was cut by 2 bases and J by 4 bases, with 11 bases left in between. CDR1 is MNHEY and CDR2 is SVGAGI in the germline V gene. Here the CDR3 DNA reads TGTGCCAGCAGTTACATCCAGTCTCCCACCGGGGAGCTGTTTTTT. It codes for CASSYIQSPTGELFF.

J is TRBJ1-2 and V is TRBV6-1, with D possibly being TRBD1 (5 bases). V dropped 3 bases and J dropped 8 bases, with 10 bases sitting between them. This CDR3 region has 12 residues. CDR1 and CDR2 from the germline V gene are MNHNS and SASEGT. The CDR3 nucleotides are TGTGCCAGCAGTGATCAGGGAAGAGGCTACACCTTC. Translated: CASSDQGRGYTF.

The chain employs TRBV12-3 or TRBV12-4 and TRBJ2-2, with TRBD1 as a possible D gene (5 bases). The CDR3 runs to 15 residues. Trimming cost V 6 bases and J 5 bases, with 16 bases left between them. DNA for the CDR3: TGTGCCAGCAGGATGGGCAGGGCCGATACCGGGGAGCTGTTTTTT. Translated: CASRMGRADTGELFF.

This clonotype was detected ten times or more. V is TRBV12-3 or TRBV12-4 and J is TRBJ1-1, with unresolved D. The CDR3 loop spans 15 amino acids. V lost 3 bases to trimming and J lost 0 bases, with 11 bases between them. The CDR3 loop reads CASSFGLGLNTEAFF. DNA of the CDR3: TGTGCCAGCAGTTTTGGGTTGGGTTTGAACACTGAAGCTTTCTTT.

This clonotype was observed a handful of times. The chain has TRBV6-4 and TRBJ2-2; 7 positions match TRBD1. The V gene's germline CDR1 is MRHNA and CDR2 SNTAGT. The CDR3 consists of 20 residues. The V segment lost 1 base and the J segment 5 bases; nucleotides outside the gene matches: 19. CDR3 in DNA: TGTGCCAGCAGTGACTACAGGGGCTTCGGAGATTTGAGTAAGACCGGGGAGCTGTTTTTT. Amino acid sequence: CASSDYRGFGDLSKTGELFF.

This clonotype has ten or more counts. The chain has TRBV29-1 and TRBJ2-7; 7 bases match TRBD1. This CDR3 is 12 amino acids long. V dropped 4 bases and J dropped 4; count of bases not matched to a gene: 4. CDR1 and CDR2 from the germline V gene are SQVTM and ANQGSEA. Written as DNA, the CDR3 is TGCAGCGTTGCAGGGACAGCATACGAGCAGTACTTC. This encodes CSVAGTAYEQYF.

This sequence joins TRBV20-1 and TRBJ2-7, with 9 bases fitting TRBD2. In germline, CDR1 is DFQATT, CDR2 SNEGSKA (reference sequence). J was trimmed by 2 bases and V by 1 base; bases with no gene match: 3. The CDR3 length is 14 residues. The CDR3 DNA reads as TGCAGTGCTAGAGTTGTAGCGGGGGCCTACGAGCAGTACTTC. Amino acids: CSARVVAGAYEQYF.

This clonotype occurred a few times. The chain has TRBV2 and TRBJ2-2; possible D gene TRBD1, 6 bases. This CDR3 is built from 15 residues. CDR1 SNHLY and CDR2 FYNNEI come from the germline V gene. V lost 1 base to trimming and J lost 2 bases, with 8 bases between them. CDR3 nucleotides: TGTGCCAGCAGTGAAGACAGGGTAAACACCGGGGAGCTGTTTTTT. It encodes CASSEDRVNTGELFF.

The chain has TRBV11-2 and TRBJ2-7, with TRBD1 matching over 9 bases. Germline trimming cut 5 bases from V and 1 base from J; bases unmatched to any gene: 15. The CDR3 sequence is 18 residues long. The V gene's germline CDR1 is SGHAT and CDR2 FQNNGV. The CDR3 DNA follows: TGTGCCAGCAGCGCTTTACGGGATCACAGGGGGCTATCCTACGAGCAGTACTTC. Its translation is CASSALRDHRGLSYEQYF.

This clonotype appeared a few times. The V call is TRBV7-2, the J call TRBJ2-1; 10 bases line up with TRBD2. Germline V lookup: CDR1 SGHTA, CDR2 FQGNSA. This CDR3 region has 15 residues. J gave up 10 bases and V 5 bases, and 11 bases lay outside the gene matches. The DNA of the CDR3 is TGTGCCAGCAGCCCCTGGACTAGCGGTCCCTCGGAGCAGTTCTTC. It yields the protein CASSPWTSGPSEQFF.

The sample holds many counts of this clonotype. V is TRBV5-1 and J is TRBJ2-7; D gene uncertain. The ends were cut back, 0 bases at V and 5 bases at J, with 24 bases in the middle. Germline lookup yields CDR1 SGHRS and CDR2 YFSETQ. The CDR3 is 18 residues long. CDR3 in amino acids: CASSLGVVAGRSTHEQYF. CDR3 nucleotide sequence: TGCGCCAGCAGCTTGGGAGTGGTAGCCGGTCGGTCGACCCACGAGCAGTACTTC.

The table lists this clonotype with many counts. The chain joins TRBV5-1 to TRBJ2-1, with D perhaps matching TRBD1 (6 bases). Trimming removed 3 bases from V and 11 bases from J, with 9 bases in between. The germline V gene encodes CDR1 SGHRS and CDR2 YFSETQ. This CDR3 has 11 amino acids. CDR3 amino acids: CASSWGLKQFF. The CDR3 nucleotides are TGCGCCAGCAGCTGGGGGCTAAAGCAGTTCTTC.

Only a few counts were recorded for this clonotype. The rearrangement links TRBV3-1 to TRBJ2-5, with 8 positions matching TRBD2. Trimming took 1 base from V and 0 from J; bases not matched to a gene: 4. CDR1 LGHDT and CDR2 YNNKEL come from the germline V gene (reference sequence). The CDR3 sequence is 16 residues long. The CDR3: CASSQGKRGYQETQYF. CDR3 DNA: TGTGCCAGCAGCCAAGGAAAGCGGGGGTACCAAGAGACCCAGTACTTC.

This chain links TRBV6-1 with TRBJ2-2; TRBD2 aligns across 7 bases. V lost 6 bases and J lost 0; bases outside the gene matches: 4. This CDR3 is built from 15 residues. CDR1 is MNHNS, CDR2 SASEGT, per germline. CDR3 nucleotide sequence: TGTGCCAGCAGGTTTGGGGGGGCGAACACCGGGGAGCTGTTTTTT. It yields the protein CASRFGGANTGELFF.

Ten or more counts support this clonotype. This sequence joins TRBV3-1 and TRBJ2-7; D unclear. CDR1 is LGHDT and CDR2 is YNNKEL in the germline V gene (reference sequence). The CDR3 sequence is 13 residues long. The V and J ends lost 4 bases and 4 bases respectively, with 11 bases between them. In DNA form, the CDR3 reads TGTGCCAGCAGCCCTGGGCCACCTTACGAGCAGTACTTC. Translating it yields CASSPGPPYEQYF.

This clonotype was counted only a few times. No conserved phenylalanine or tryptophan is present at the end of the CDR3, so a read error is the likely explanation. No DNA is shown, since the ends of the CDR3 on it are uncertain; the CDR3 is the one TCRdb lists. The chain has TRBV21-1 and TRBJ2-7; the D call TRBD1 from the table was never checked on the DNA. TRBV21-1 constitutes a pseudogene. The CDR3 length is 13 residues, termini included. The CDR3 loop is CASSKYGRQVSVL.

This sequence joins TRBV6-2 or TRBV6-3 and TRBJ2-2; D gene uncertain. Germline CDR1 reads MNHEY; CDR2 reads SVGEGT. This CDR3 has 14 amino acids. V lost 2 bases and J 4 bases, leaving 8 bases between the germline ends. CDR3 amino acids: CASSYLRSTGELFF. In DNA form, the CDR3 reads TGTGCCAGCAGTTACCTAAGGAGCACCGGGGAGCTGTTTTTT.

This clonotype was picked up a small number of times. This sequence joins TRBV9 and TRBJ1-2; TRBD1 agrees at 10 bases. J lost 6 bases, V lost 4 bases, and 9 bases had no gene match. Germline assignment: CDR1 SGDLS and CDR2 YYNGEE. The CDR3 is 15 residues long. CDR3 sequence (DNA): TGTGCCAGCAGCCCCCGGGACAGGGGAAGGGATGGCTACACCTTC. This sequence encodes CASSPRDRGRDGYTF.

This clonotype has at least ten counts. This chain uses TRBV12-3 or TRBV12-4 with TRBJ2-7; 9 nucleotides match TRBD1. Trimming took 6 bases from V and 4 from J; bases not matched to a gene: 7. The CDR3 is made up of 14 amino acids. CDR3 loop: CASRQTGGAYEQYF. The CDR3 DNA is TGTGCCAGCAGGCAAACAGGGGGCGCGTACGAGCAGTACTTC.

A few counts support this clonotype. The V and J genes are TRBV7-2 and TRBJ2-7, with D possibly TRBD1 on 7 matching bases. Germline CDR1 reads SGHTA; CDR2 reads FQGNSA. Trimming shortened V by 1 base and J by 3 bases, and 19 bases separated the two germline ends. The CDR3 runs 17 residues. This CDR3 is CASSLGRGVYRIYEQYF. CDR3 nucleotides: TGTGCCAGCAGCTTAGGCAGGGGGGTTTACCGAATCTACGAGCAGTACTTC.

In its sample, this clonotype was seen a few times. The CDR3 loop is CASSQPPSVTIYF. CDR3 coding DNA: TGTGCCAGCAGCCAGCCCCCGAGCGTCACCATATATTTT. The chain combines TRBV14 with TRBJ1-3; the D is unclear. Germline CDR1 is SGHDN and CDR2 is FVKESK. The V end was cut by 3 bases, the J end by 9 bases, with 12 bases between. The CDR3 runs to 13 residues.

The V and J genes are TRBV4-1 and TRBJ1-5; no firm D call. The V end was cut by 1 base, the J end by 6 bases, with 13 bases between. CDR3 length: 15 amino acids. Germline values: CDR1 MGHRA, CDR2 YSYEKL. CDR3 protein: CASSQGLGYSQPQHF. CDR3 DNA: TGCGCCAGCAGCCAAGGGTTGGGTTATAGTCAGCCCCAGCATTTT.

In this sample, this clonotype turned up many times. The rearrangement uses TRBV5-1 and TRBJ1-6; no firm D call. V shed 0 bases and J shed 13 bases, with 17 bases lying between them. This CDR3 spans 15 amino acids. CDR1 and CDR2 (germline): SGHRS, YFSETQ. CDR3 sequence: CASSLEGPEGLPLHF. CDR3 nucleotides: TGCGCCAGCAGCTTGGAAGGACCCGAGGGTTTGCCCCTCCACTTT. The full variable domain, with the rest looked up from reference TRBV5-1 and TRBJ1-6, is KAGVTQTPRYLIKTRGQQVTLSCSPISGHRSVSWYQQTPGQGLQFLFEYFSETQRNKGNFPGRFSGRQFSNSRSEMNVSTLELGDSALYLCASSLEGPEGLPLHFGNGTRLTVT.

Only a few counts were recorded for this clonotype. The chain uses TRBV27 and TRBJ2-3; TRBD1 is a possible D gene (5 bases). The germline CDR1 and CDR2 sequences are MNHEY and SMNVEV (reference sequence). Trimming took 4 bases from V and 2 from J, leaving 16 bases between them. The CDR3 is made up of 16 amino acids. This CDR3 is CASSSTDTYSTDTQYF. For the CDR3, the DNA is TGTGCCAGCAGTTCGACAGATACTTATTCCACAGATACGCAGTATTTT.